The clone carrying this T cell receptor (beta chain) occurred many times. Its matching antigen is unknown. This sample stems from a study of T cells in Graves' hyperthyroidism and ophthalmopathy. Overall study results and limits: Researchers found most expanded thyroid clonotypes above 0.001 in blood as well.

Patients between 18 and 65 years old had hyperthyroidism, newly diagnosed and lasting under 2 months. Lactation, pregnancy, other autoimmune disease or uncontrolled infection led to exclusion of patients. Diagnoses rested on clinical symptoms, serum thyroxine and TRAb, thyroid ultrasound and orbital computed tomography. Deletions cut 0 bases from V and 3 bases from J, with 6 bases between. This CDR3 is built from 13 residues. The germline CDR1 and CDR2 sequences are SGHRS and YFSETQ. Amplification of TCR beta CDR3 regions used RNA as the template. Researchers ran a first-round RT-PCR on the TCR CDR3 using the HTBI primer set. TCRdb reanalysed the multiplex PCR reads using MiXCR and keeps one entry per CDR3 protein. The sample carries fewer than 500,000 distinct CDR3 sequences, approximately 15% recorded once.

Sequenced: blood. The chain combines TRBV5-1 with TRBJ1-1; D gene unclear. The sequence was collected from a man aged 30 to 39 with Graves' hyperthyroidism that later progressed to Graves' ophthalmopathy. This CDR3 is CASSLVQDTEAFF. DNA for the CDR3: TGCGCCAGCAGCTTGGTCCAGGACACTGAAGCTTTCTTT.